These T cell receptor beta chains were read from a single sample in a study of T cell clonotyping in hematopoietic cell transplantation. Some clones are missing from TCRdb's copy, which holds only in-frame ones; the method was immunoSEQ multiplex PCR. The sample records 11,000 to 15,000 clones, approximately 84% being singletons. Specimen: PBMCs, collected 100 days after allogeneic stem cell transplant. Receptors were obtained from a male patient between 45 and 59 years old who had an allogeneic stem cell transplant from an unrelated donor, so T cells may come from the graft donor. Some clones in this sample may be carry-over from other donors' samples. Both conserved end residues are part of each CDR3. A D gene is named only where the DNA matches it firmly. Rows give clone size only sometimes, using once, few, many, or a class for an expanded clone.

clone_size j_call v_call d_call cdr3_nt cdr3_aa
. TRBJ2-7 TRBV25-1 . TGTGCCAGCAGTGAATTGGGGACACCCTACGAGCAGTACTTC CASSELGTPYEQYF
once TRBJ1-2 TRBV30 . TGTGCCTGGAGTAGGCAGTCGTATGGCTACACCTTC CAWSRQSYGYTF
. TRBJ2-2 TRBV19 TRBD1 TGTGCCAGTAGTCCAAGGACAGGGGGTAGCACCGGGGAGCTGTTTTTT CASSPRTGGSTGELFF
. TRBJ1-3 TRBV2 . TGTGCCAGCAGTGGCCCGGGGGCGCGAGGAAACACCATATATTTT CASSGPGARGNTIYF
. TRBJ2-7 TRBV6-5 TRBD2 TGTGCCAGCAGATTGAGCGGGAGTCGCTACGAGCAGTACTTC CASRLSGSRYEQYF
. TRBJ1-5 TRBV19 . TGTGCCAGTACAAAAAACCGGGACCTCAATCAGCCCCAGCATTTT CASTKNRDLNQPQHF
. TRBJ2-3 TRBV5-1 TRBD2 TGCGCCAGCAGCCAAGGGACTAGCGGGGGTCCAGATACGCAGTATTTT CASSQGTSGGPDTQYF
. TRBJ1-2 TRBV30 . TGTGCCTGGAATGGGGGCGTCACCTATGGCTACACCTTC CAWNGGVTYGYTF
. TRBJ1-6 TRBV7-6 . TGTGCCAGCAGCTTAGAGGGGGGTTCACCCCTCCACTTT CASSLEGGSPLHF
once TRBJ2-7 TRBV6-5 . TGTGCCAGCGCCGCAGGGCTCTCCTACGAGCAGTACTTC CASAAGLSYEQYF